The T cell receptor (beta chain) under discussion was sequenced for a study of PD-L1 blockade in urothelial cancer. V lost 5 bases and J lost 6, with 10 bases in between. The CDR3 has 12 residues. CDR1 is LNHDA and CDR2 is SQIVND in the germline V gene (reference sequence). Measured with immunoSEQ multiplex PCR; TCRdb has only the in-frame clones, and not every one. The profile shows 60,000 to 80,000 clones, 88% of them singletons. Time point noted: peripheral blood 6 weeks after treatment start. This receptor was identified in a man in his sixties with urothelial cancer. The rearrangement joins TRBV19 to TRBJ1-1; D not certain. Here the sequenced sample was PBMCs, taken around atezolizumab (anti-PD-L1) treatment. CDR3 loop: CASSPRGPEAFF. The CDR3 DNA reads as TGTGCCAGTAGTCCAAGAGGCCCTGAAGCTTTCTTT.